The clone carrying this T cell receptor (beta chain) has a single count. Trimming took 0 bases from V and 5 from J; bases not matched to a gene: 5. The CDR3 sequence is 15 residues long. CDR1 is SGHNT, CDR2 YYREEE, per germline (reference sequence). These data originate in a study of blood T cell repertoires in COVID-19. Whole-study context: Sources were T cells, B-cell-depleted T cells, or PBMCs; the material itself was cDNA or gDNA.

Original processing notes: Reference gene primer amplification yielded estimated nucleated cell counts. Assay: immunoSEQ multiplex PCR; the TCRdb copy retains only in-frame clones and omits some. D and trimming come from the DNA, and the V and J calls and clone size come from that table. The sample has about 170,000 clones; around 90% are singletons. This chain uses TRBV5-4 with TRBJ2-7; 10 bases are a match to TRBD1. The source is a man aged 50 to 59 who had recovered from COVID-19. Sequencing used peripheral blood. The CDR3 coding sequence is TGTGCCAGCAGCTTGGCCCAGACAGGGGGCGACGAGCAGTACTTC. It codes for CASSLAQTGGDEQYF. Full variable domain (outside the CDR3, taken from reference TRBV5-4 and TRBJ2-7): ETGVTQSPTHLIKTRGQQVTLRCSSQSGHNTVSWYQQALGQGPQFIFQYYREEENGRGNFPPRFSGLQFPNYSSELNVNALELDDSALYLCASSLAQTGGDEQYFGPGTRLTVT.